This TCR beta chain stems from a study of OX40 agonist ivuxolimab in advanced cancers. Study as a whole: One patient with hepatocellular carcinoma and two with cutaneous melanoma, three in all, had partial responses. Broader study findings: With doses of 0.1 to 3.0 mg/kg, CD4+ and CD8+ blood T cells had undergone clonal expansion by week 6. Expansion of clones was among the lowest in partial responders at 0.1-3.0 mg/kg. The average count of expanded clones was higher among CD8+ T cells than among CD4+.

Some clones are missing from TCRdb's copy, which holds only in-frame ones; the method was immunoSEQ multiplex PCR. The sample shows 65,000 to 85,000 clones, roughly 90% of them seen only once. This clone was observed a few times. The target antigen is unknown. Germline and junction disagree at one end, which may indicate a read error. Germline assignment: CDR1 MNHNS and CDR2 SASEGT. The CDR3 spans 11 residues. The rearrangement uses TRBV6-1 and TRBJ1-2, with a weak D call TRBD1 (5 bases). The sequenced sample was CD4+ or CD8+ T cells sorted from blood, obtained in a trial of the OX40 agonist ivuxolimab. This TCR came from an adult with an advanced solid tumor such as melanoma, head and neck, liver or kidney cancer. CDR3 nucleotide sequence: TGTGCCAGCAGTGATTATACAGGACCCAGCTTC. Protein: CASSDYTGPSF.